These 32 T cell receptor beta chains came from one sample sequenced in a study of blood T cell repertoires in COVID-19. Generated by immunoSEQ multiplex PCR, the TCRdb table keeps only in-frame clones and is missing some. The sample yields hundreds of thousands of clones, 80% to 90% seen once. The specimen sequenced was peripheral blood. These receptors came from a woman in her thirties with active or convalescent COVID-19.

The chain combines TRBV4-1 with TRBJ1-1; D unclear. Germline loops: CDR1 MGHRA, CDR2 YSYEKL. The CDR3 contains 15 residues. Trimming pared 0 bases from V and 0 bases from J, leaving 8 bases between. CDR3 bases: TGCGCCAGCAGCCAAGATGGGCAGCTGAACACTGAAGCTTTCTTT. This sequence encodes CASSQDGQLNTEAFF.

This clone appeared a few times. The rearrangement uses TRBV6-5 and TRBJ1-4; TRBD1 matches at 8 bases. Germline V gene lookup returns CDR1 MNHEY and CDR2 SVGAGI. The CDR3 spans 13 residues. V lost 6 bases to trimming and J lost 7 bases; unmatched junction nucleotides: 4. CDR3 in DNA: TGTGCCAGCAGGACAGGGGATGGTGAAAAACTGTTTTTT. Its translation: CASRTGDGEKLFF.

This chain connects TRBV10-3 to TRBJ1-1; 8 bases line up with TRBD1. This CDR3 region has 14 residues. Germline V gene lookup returns CDR1 ENHRY and CDR2 SYGVKD. V lost 10 bases to trimming and J lost 11 bases; unmatched junction nucleotides: 18. CDR3 nucleotides: TGTGCCACCTCCGACGCAGGGGGCCCGGTATACGCTTTCTTT. It yields the protein CATSDAGGPVYAFF.

The CDR3 coding sequence is TGTGCCAGCTGGGCTGCGGACAGGGTTGTGCAGCCCCAGCATTTT. Encoded protein: CASWAADRVVQPQHF. The rearrangement joins TRBV6-7 to TRBJ1-5; TRBD1 aligns across 8 bases. TRBV6-7 is marked as an open reading frame, function uncertain. The CDR3 is 15 residues long. V was pared by 8 bases and J by 7 bases, with 13 bases of the junction left unmatched.

The chain has TRBV3-1 (or the pseudogene TRBV3-2) and TRBJ2-1, with D maybe TRBD1 (6 bases). The CDR3 covers 13 residues. V dropped 8 bases and J dropped 9 bases, with 17 bases sitting between them. In germline, CDR1 is LGHDT, CDR2 YNNKEL (reference sequence). The CDR3 DNA follows: TGTGCCAGCCGGGTAGGGGGAGAGAGTGAGCAGTTCTTC. Residues: CASRVGGESEQFF.

V usage is TRBV25-1 and J usage is TRBJ2-7; 7 bases map to TRBD1. After removal of 5 bases from V and 4 bases from J, the junction contained 5 bases not matched to a gene. Germline CDR1 and CDR2: MGHDK and SYGVNS. The CDR3 totals 13 residues. CDR3 loop: CASSRSGQYEQYF. The CDR3 nucleotides are TGTGCCAGCAGTCGCTCGGGACAGTACGAGCAGTACTTC.

The CDR3, as DNA: TGTGCCAGCAGTGGGGGGCAGAGGAGAAATGAAAAACTGTTTTTT. Translation gives CASSGGQRRNEKLFF. The chain links TRBV2 to TRBJ1-4, with TRBD1 as a possible D gene (6 bases). Trimming stripped 4 bases from V and 5 bases from J, with 14 bases between. The CDR3 extends over 15 amino acids. Germline values: CDR1 SNHLY, CDR2 FYNNEI. Full variable domain (outside the CDR3, taken from reference TRBV2 and TRBJ1-4): EPEVTQTPSHQVTQMGQEVILRCVPISNHLYFYWYRQILGQKVEFLVSFYNNEISEKSEIFDDQFSVERPDGSNFTLKIRSTKLEDSAMYFCASSGGQRRNEKLFFGSGTQLSVL.

As DNA, the CDR3 is TGTGCCAGCAGTATTGACAGGTATTACACAGATACGCAGTATTTT. Protein: CASSIDRYYTDTQYF. This chain links TRBV2 with TRBJ2-3, with D perhaps TRBD1 (6 bases). Germline CDR1 and CDR2: SNHLY and FYNNEI. This CDR3 contains 15 residues. V shed 5 bases and J shed 2 bases, with 14 bases lying between them.

The genes are TRBV6-5 and TRBJ1-3, with D possibly matching TRBD1 (5 bases). The CDR3 covers 15 residues. Germline V CDR1 and CDR2: MNHEY, SVGAGI. V lost 0 bases and J 1 base, leaving 7 bases between the germline ends. This CDR3 is CASSYSSGSGNTIYF. The CDR3 DNA follows: TGTGCCAGCAGTTACTCGTCAGGGTCTGGAAACACCATATATTTT.

This sequence joins TRBV5-1 and TRBJ2-3, with D tentatively TRBD1 or TRBD2 (7 bases each). From germline, CDR1 is SGHRS and CDR2 YFSETQ. CDR3 size: 16 residues. V was shortened by 4 bases and J by 1 base, with 16 bases between the two germline ends. Here the CDR3 reads CASSLGGGYGTDTQYF. As DNA, the CDR3 is TGCGCCAGCAGCCTGGGAGGGGGCTACGGCACAGATACGCAGTATTTT.

This chain links TRBV3-1 (or the pseudogene TRBV3-2) with TRBJ1-5, with D uncertain. Germline CDR1 LGHDT, CDR2 YNNKEL (reference sequence). V was cut by 6 bases and J by 4 bases, with 13 bases left in between. This CDR3 comprises 14 residues. The CDR3 sequence is CASSQVGQNQPQHF. The CDR3 DNA reads as TGTGCCAGCAGTCAGGTAGGCCAAAATCAGCCCCAGCATTTT.

This chain uses TRBV6-5 with TRBJ1-5; D may be TRBD1 (6 bases). The V end lost 8 bases, the J end lost 6 bases, and 14 bases lay between the germline ends. This CDR3 spans 13 amino acids. Germline V gene sequence: CDR1 MNHEY, CDR2 SVGAGI. Here the CDR3 DNA reads TGTGCCAGCGATCCGGGGGGCGGTCAGCCCCAGCATTTT. It yields the protein CASDPGGGQPQHF.

In DNA form, the CDR3 reads TGTGCCAGCAGCTACGGACAGGGGAACACTGAAGCTTTCTTT. It yields the protein CASSYGQGNTEAFF. The chain links TRBV2 to TRBJ1-1, with 8 positions matching TRBD1. Looked up from germline, CDR1 is SNHLY and CDR2 is FYNNEI. V shed 6 bases, J shed 1 base, and the junction held 4 bases outside the gene matches. This CDR3 region has 14 residues.

Comments on this clone: This sample also contains other DNA sequences that code for the same CDR3. The chain couples TRBV19 to TRBJ1-1; perhaps TRBD1 as D (5 bases). CDR1 and CDR2 (germline): LNHDA, SQIVND (reference sequence). The CDR3 is 11 amino acids. The V end lost 4 bases, the J end lost 8 bases, and 8 bases lay between the germline ends. The CDR3 here is CASSTGLEAFF. CDR3 bases: TGTGCCAGTAGTACGGGACTCGAAGCTTTCTTT.

This clone was observed a few times. V usage is TRBV7-2 and J usage is TRBJ1-1; D ambiguous. The CDR3 totals 13 residues. Trimming left V 4 bases short and J 10 bases short, with 16 bases between. CDR1 SGHTA and CDR2 FQGNSA come from the germline V gene. CDR3 DNA sequence: TGTGCCAGCAGCTACCCGAATGAATTAGTAGCTTTCTTT. It encodes CASSYPNELVAFF.

The chain employs TRBV28 and TRBJ1-1, with D unclear. V was pared by 2 bases and J by 4 bases, with 11 bases between. In germline, CDR1 is MDHEN, CDR2 SYDVKM. This CDR3 region has 14 residues. The CDR3 spells CASSLTEAGTEAFF. The DNA for the CDR3 is TGTGCCAGCAGTTTAACCGAGGCGGGCACTGAAGCTTTCTTT.

J is TRBJ2-3 and V is TRBV5-1; D perhaps matches TRBD1 (5 bases). CDR3 size: 17 residues. V shed 0 bases and J shed 1 base, with 15 bases lying between them. The germline V gene encodes CDR1 SGHRS and CDR2 YFSETQ. The CDR3 sequence: CASSLVQGTFGTDTQYF. Written as DNA, the CDR3 is TGCGCCAGCAGCTTGGTCCAGGGAACGTTTGGCACAGATACGCAGTATTTT.

The chain has TRBV18 and TRBJ2-5; 14 bases map to TRBD2. With V trimmed by 3 bases and J by 3 bases, 6 bases remained unmatched. Per germline, CDR1 KGHSH and CDR2 LQKENI. This CDR3 is built from 17 residues. CDR3 in DNA: TGTGCCAGCTCACCGGGGACTAGCGGGAGAGGGGAAGAGACCCAGTACTTC. Its protein product is CASSPGTSGRGEETQYF.

This clone has more than one count but fewer than ten. The genes are TRBV6-1 and TRBJ1-2, with D possibly TRBD1 on 6 matching bases. Trimming shortened V by 1 base and J by 4 bases, and 7 bases separated the two germline ends. The CDR3 consists of 13 residues. Per the germline V gene, CDR1 is MNHNS and CDR2 is SASEGT. CDR3 sequence: CASSEETGYGYTF. For the CDR3, the DNA is TGTGCCAGCAGTGAAGAGACAGGCTATGGCTACACCTTC.

The J gene is TRBJ1-2, the V gene TRBV6-1; no definite D call. CDR3 length equals 15 residues. V lost 2 bases to trimming and J lost 4 bases, with 14 bases between them. Looked up from germline, CDR1 is MNHNS and CDR2 is SASEGT. The CDR3 DNA reads as TGTGCCAGCAGTGAATATGGCATCGTCATCTATGGCTACACCTTC. It encodes CASSEYGIVIYGYTF.

The genes are TRBV3-1 (or the pseudogene TRBV3-2) and TRBJ2-3; D may be TRBD1 (5 bases). This CDR3 region has 15 residues. Per the germline V gene, CDR1 is LGHDT and CDR2 is YNNKEL (reference sequence). The V and J ends lost 1 base and 4 bases respectively, with 12 bases between them. The DNA for the CDR3 is TGTGCCAGCAGCCAAGGGAATCAGGGCGCAGATACGCAGTATTTT. It encodes CASSQGNQGADTQYF.

V and J are TRBV5-1 and TRBJ1-4; D ambiguous. Trimming removed 0 bases at V and 5 bases at J, with 8 bases between. The CDR3 is 14 amino acids. The germline V gene has CDR1 SGHRS and CDR2 YFSETQ. The CDR3 sequence is CASSLAYENEKLFF. CDR3 bases: TGCGCCAGCAGCTTGGCCTACGAAAATGAAAAACTGTTTTTT.

This clone was detected once. The chain has TRBV7-9 and TRBJ2-7; possible D gene TRBD1, 6 bases. Germline V gene lookup returns CDR1 SEHNR and CDR2 FQNEAQ (reference sequence). This CDR3 contains 16 residues. Between the trimmed V and J ends, which lost 0 bases and 2 bases, there was a span of 14 bases. For the CDR3, the DNA is TGTGCCAGCAGCTTAGCCCACGGGACAAGAGCCTACGAGCAGTACTTC. This translates into CASSLAHGTRAYEQYF.

This clone has only one observation. The chain recombines TRBV30 with TRBJ1-5; no reliable D call. CDR1 is GTSNPN, CDR2 SVGIG, per germline (reference sequence). CDR3 size: 17 residues. V lost 0 bases and J 1 base, leaving 16 bases between the germline ends. CDR3 sequence: CAWSVAGLVESNQPQHF. DNA for the CDR3: TGTGCCTGGAGTGTAGCTGGACTGGTTGAGAGCAATCAGCCCCAGCATTTT.

The chain has TRBV9 and TRBJ2-5; D may be TRBD2 (6 bases). Trimming shortened V by 0 bases and J by 5 bases, and 8 bases separated the two germline ends. CDR1 and CDR2 (germline): SGDLS, YYNGEE. The CDR3 totals 13 residues. CDR3 protein: CASSVVEGETQYF. DNA of the CDR3: TGTGCCAGCAGCGTAGTGGAGGGTGAGACCCAGTACTTC.

The gene calls are TRBV6-2 or TRBV6-3 and TRBJ2-7; 10 nucleotides match TRBD2. The germline V gene encodes CDR1 MNHEY and CDR2 SVGEGT. V dropped 3 bases and J dropped 4; count of bases not matched to a gene: 12. The CDR3 has 17 amino acids. CDR3 residues: CASSYGLAGALSYEQYF. The CDR3 DNA reads TGTGCCAGCAGTTATGGGCTAGCGGGGGCCCTTTCTTACGAGCAGTACTTC.

The chain couples TRBV19 to TRBJ1-4; possible D gene TRBD1, 6 bases. The CDR3 length is 17 residues. Germline V gene data show CDR1 as LNHDA and CDR2 as SQIVND (reference sequence). With 4 bases removed from V and 0 bases from J, the gap between germline ends came to 15 bases. The chain's CDR3 is CASSNIRGRATNEKLFF. CDR3 nucleotide sequence: TGTGCCAGTAGTAATATCAGGGGACGAGCAACTAATGAAAAACTGTTTTTT.

The sample holds one count of this clone. The V and J genes are TRBV5-6 and TRBJ2-3; 9 positions match TRBD1. J lost 5 bases, V lost 4 bases, and 11 bases had no gene match. The CDR3 length is 16 residues. Germline lookup yields CDR1 SGHDT and CDR2 YYEEEE. The DNA for the CDR3 is TGTGCCAGCAGCCAGCGATACAGGGGGCCCGGAGATACGCAGTATTTT. It yields the protein CASSQRYRGPGDTQYF. Full variable domain (outside the CDR3, taken from reference TRBV5-6 and TRBJ2-3): DAGVTQSPTHLIKTRGQQVTLRCSPKSGHDTVSWYQQALGQGPQFIFQYYEEEERQRGNFPDRFSGHQFPNYSSELNVNALLLGDSALYLCASSQRYRGPGDTQYFGPGTRLTVL.

This chain connects TRBV6-1 to TRBJ2-3; D gene uncertain. CDR1 MNHNS and CDR2 SASEGT come from the germline V gene. Between the trimmed V and J ends, which lost 1 base and 7 bases, there was a span of 21 bases. The CDR3 runs to 17 residues. For the CDR3, the DNA is TGTGCCAGCAGTGAAGGCAGGTACAAGGCCTTCGAATATACGCAGTATTTT. Its protein product is CASSEGRYKAFEYTQYF.

The rearrangement uses TRBV27 and TRBJ1-6, with D possibly being TRBD1 (6 bases). V gave up 0 bases and J gave up 9 bases, with 15 bases separating them. The CDR3 consists of 16 residues. Germline assignment: CDR1 MNHEY and CDR2 SMNVEV (reference sequence). CDR3 sequence: CASSLSLELQGSPLHF. The CDR3 DNA sequence: TGTGCCAGCAGTTTATCTCTTGAACTACAGGGTTCACCCCTCCACTTT.

The chain recombines TRBV3-1 (or the pseudogene TRBV3-2) with TRBJ2-1; TRBD2 aligns across 12 bases. The CDR3 is made up of 16 amino acids. With 1 base clipped from V and 7 bases from J, the junction kept 5 bases outside the gene matches. Germline assignment: CDR1 LGHDT and CDR2 YNNKEL (reference sequence). This CDR3 reads CASSQGLAGGKNEQFF. DNA for the CDR3: TGTGCCAGCAGCCAAGGGCTAGCGGGGGGGAAAAATGAGCAGTTCTTC.

In regard to this clone: The same CDR3 is also encoded by other DNA sequences in this sample. J is TRBJ1-2 and V is TRBV19; 9 bases are shared with TRBD1. The CDR3 is made up of 14 amino acids. CDR1 and CDR2 (germline): LNHDA, SQIVND (reference sequence). V shed 3 bases, J shed 2 bases, and the junction held 1 base outside the gene matches. The CDR3 nucleotides read TGTGCCAGTAGTATTGGGACAGGGAACTATGGCTACACCTTC. Translated, it gives CASSIGTGNYGYTF.